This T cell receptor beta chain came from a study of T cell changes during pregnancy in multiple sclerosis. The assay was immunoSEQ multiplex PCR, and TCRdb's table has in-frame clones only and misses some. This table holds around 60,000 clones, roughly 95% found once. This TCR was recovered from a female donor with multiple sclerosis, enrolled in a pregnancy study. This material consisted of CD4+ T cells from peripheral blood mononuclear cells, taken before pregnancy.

The CDR3 sequence is CAISEPPGTSGTGVWEQFF. CDR3 sequence (DNA): TGTGCCATCAGTGAGCCTCCCGGGACTAGCGGGACCGGAGTTTGGGAGCAGTTCTTC. The V call is TRBV10-3, the J call TRBJ2-1; the match to TRBD2 covers 13 bases. With V trimmed by 2 bases and J by 10 bases, 17 bases remained unmatched. The germline CDR1 and CDR2 sequences are ENHRY and SYGVKD. The CDR3 is 19 residues long.